This T cell receptor (beta chain) was identified in a study of Graves' ophthalmopathy and Graves' hyperthyroidism. As for the study in general: Stable hyperthyroidism meant no progression to ophthalmopathy within 18 months of follow-up.

The ends lost 6 bases at V and 7 bases at J; junction bases unmatched: 8. From germline, CDR1 is ENHRY and CDR2 SYGVKD. The CDR3 is 13 residues long. TCR beta CDR3 amplification used RNA transcripts. RT-PCR was first run with HTBI primers, then multiplex PCR in a second round. TCRdb re-called the multiplex PCR reads through MiXCR, storing one row per CDR3 protein. The repertoire holds roughly 1.1 million distinct CDR3 sequences, with about two fifths as singletons. The sample holds a few counts of this clonotype. The chain employs TRBV10-3 and TRBJ2-7; 8 bases are shared with TRBD1. The receptor was isolated from an adult man with Graves' hyperthyroidism. The sequencing sample was made of peripheral blood or thyroid tissue (not recorded which). The CDR3 region is CAISGTGLREQYF. The CDR3 region has the DNA TGTGCCATCAGCGGGACAGGACTACGGGAGCAGTACTTC.